This is a list of T cell receptor beta chains from one sample in a study of shared clonotypes between healthy human individuals. Assay: immunoSEQ multiplex PCR; the TCRdb copy retains only in-frame clones and omits some. The data show under 1,900,000 clones, just under 99% seen once. The sequencing input was naive CD4+ T cells sorted from blood. The source is a young man in good health. The CDR3 runs from the conserved cysteine through the conserved F or W. Each record gives: J gene, clone size, D gene, V gene, CDR3 DNA, CDR3 protein. The D gene is left open where the match is weak. Only part of the rows carry a size: once, few, many, or a class if the clone is expanded.

j_gene: TRBJ2-3; abundance: .; d_gene: .; v_gene: TRBV19; CDR3nt: TGTGCCAGTAGCCCCAAGCAGCGGGGCACAGATACGCAGTATTTT; CDR3aa: CASSPKQRGTDTQYF
j_gene: TRBJ2-2; abundance: .; d_gene: TRBD1; v_gene: TRBV5-4; CDR3nt: TGTGCCAGCAGCCCGGGGACAGGGAGAAGCACCGGGGAGCTGTTTTTT; CDR3aa: CASSPGTGRSTGELFF
j_gene: TRBJ2-6; abundance: .; d_gene: .; v_gene: TRBV5-4; CDR3nt: TGTGCCAGCAGCGCGGGACAGCTACACAACTCTGGGGCCAACGTCCTGACTTTC; CDR3aa: CASSAGQLHNSGANVLTF
j_gene: TRBJ2-2; abundance: once; d_gene: .; v_gene: TRBV2; CDR3nt: TGTGCCAGCAGTGAACAGGGGGGGGAGCTGTTTTTT; CDR3aa: CASSEQGGELFF
j_gene: TRBJ1-3; abundance: .; d_gene: .; v_gene: TRBV5-6; CDR3nt: TGTGCCAGCAGCTCGGGACACGGTGTGCACACCATATATTTT; CDR3aa: CASSSGHGVHTIYF
j_gene: TRBJ2-7; abundance: .; d_gene: .; v_gene: TRBV18; CDR3nt: TGTGCCAGCTCACCAGCAGGGTTACCATACGAGCAGTACTTC; CDR3aa: CASSPAGLPYEQYF
j_gene: TRBJ1-5; abundance: .; d_gene: .; v_gene: TRBV10-1; CDR3nt: TGCGCCAGCGGGAATAGCAATCAGCCCCAGCATTTT; CDR3aa: CASGNSNQPQHF
j_gene: TRBJ2-2; abundance: .; d_gene: .; v_gene: TRBV7-2; CDR3nt: TGTGCCAGCGCCCCCCCCCGGATTGGCACCGGGGAGCTGTTTTTT; CDR3aa: CASAPPRIGTGELFF
j_gene: TRBJ2-5; abundance: .; d_gene: .; v_gene: TRBV18; CDR3nt: TGTGCCAGCTCACCGATAGCGAAAGAGACCCAGTACTTC; CDR3aa: CASSPIAKETQYF
j_gene: TRBJ1-4; abundance: .; d_gene: .; v_gene: TRBV5-6; CDR3nt: TGTGCCAGCAGCTTTTATCCCGTGGCAACTAATGAAAAACTGTTTTTT; CDR3aa: CASSFYPVATNEKLFF
j_gene: TRBJ2-2; abundance: once; d_gene: .; v_gene: TRBV5-6; CDR3nt: TGTGCCAGCAGCGGCGTTGAGATGAGGGCCGGGGAGCTGTTTTTT; CDR3aa: CASSGVEMRAGELFF
j_gene: TRBJ2-2; abundance: .; d_gene: TRBD1; v_gene: TRBV19; CDR3nt: TGTGCCAGTAGTAACTGGTTGACAGGGAAGGCCGGGGAGCTGTTTTTT; CDR3aa: CASSNWLTGKAGELFF
j_gene: TRBJ2-3; abundance: .; d_gene: .; v_gene: TRBV18; CDR3nt: TGTGCCAGCTCACCGGGACTTGGCACAGATACGCAGTATTTT; CDR3aa: CASSPGLGTDTQYF
j_gene: TRBJ1-4; abundance: .; d_gene: .; v_gene: TRBV6-6; CDR3nt: TGTGCCAGCAGGATGGACAGAACTAATGAAAAACTGTTTTTT; CDR3aa: CASRMDRTNEKLFF
j_gene: TRBJ1-2; abundance: .; d_gene: TRBD1; v_gene: TRBV29-1; CDR3nt: TGCAGCGTTGAATTCCCCCTGGGACAGGGCCCATACACCTTC; CDR3aa: CSVEFPLGQGPYTF
j_gene: TRBJ1-2; abundance: .; d_gene: TRBD1; v_gene: TRBV5-4; CDR3nt: TGTGCCAGCAGCTCGCGACAGGGGGCGCCCGGCTATGGCTACACCTTC; CDR3aa: CASSSRQGAPGYGYTF
j_gene: TRBJ1-1; abundance: .; d_gene: .; v_gene: TRBV28; CDR3nt: TGTGCCAGCAGTTTCGGCCCGAACACTGAAGCTTTCTTT; CDR3aa: CASSFGPNTEAFF
j_gene: TRBJ2-7; abundance: .; d_gene: TRBD2; v_gene: TRBV25-1; CDR3nt: TGTGCCAGCAGTGAATATATTTCAGCGGGAGTGGCCGAGCAGTACTTC; CDR3aa: CASSEYISAGVAEQYF
j_gene: TRBJ2-2; abundance: .; d_gene: .; v_gene: TRBV5-1; CDR3nt: TGCGCCAGCAGCTTGGGGGGACCTCCGAACACCGGGGAGCTGTTTTTT; CDR3aa: CASSLGGPPNTGELFF
j_gene: TRBJ2-3; abundance: .; d_gene: .; v_gene: TRBV5-1; CDR3nt: TGCGCCAGCAGCTTGTCCTTGGCTAGCGGCACAGATACGCAGTATTTT; CDR3aa: CASSLSLASGTDTQYF
j_gene: TRBJ1-1; abundance: .; d_gene: TRBD1; v_gene: TRBV6-4; CDR3nt: TGTGCCAGCAGTGATAGGGGAGGACAGGGTACTGAAGCTTTCTTT; CDR3aa: CASSDRGGQGTEAFF
j_gene: TRBJ1-2; abundance: .; d_gene: .; v_gene: TRBV6-5; CDR3nt: TGTGCCAGCAGTTTGCTCGACAACTATGGCTACACCTTC; CDR3aa: CASSLLDNYGYTF
j_gene: TRBJ2-6; abundance: once; d_gene: TRBD1; v_gene: TRBV9; CDR3nt: TGTGCCAGCAGCGGGGACAGGGGGATCTCTGGGGCCAACGTCCTGACTTTC; CDR3aa: CASSGDRGISGANVLTF